This entry lists 25 T cell receptor delta chains sequenced from one sample in a study of Vδ1+ human thymocytes. Overall study findings and caveats: Highly polyclonal TRG and TRD repertoires with Gaussian CDR3 length distributions appeared in thymus.

The antigens these receptors bind are not known. The template was reverse-transcribed extracted RNA. The CDR3 regions were amplified by multiplex PCR from V-gene primers to a constant-region primer. With CATT, TCRdb re-called clones from the multiplex PCR reads. The sample holds tens of thousands of delta-chain clones, around 16% seen once. What was sequenced was Vdelta1+ gamma-delta thymocytes from the thymus. The subset: FACS-sorted CD3+ TCRalphabeta- TCRVdelta1+ TCRVdelta2- thymocytes. The receptors were sampled from a girl under three years old who had congenital heart surgery.

This clone was counted between two and nine times. The chain has TRDV1 and TRDJ1; D might be TRDD3 (5 bases). The CDR3 contains 22 residues. Germline loops: CDR1 TSWWSYY, CDR2 QGS. The V and J ends lost 4 bases and 2 bases respectively, with 35 bases between them. The CDR3 sequence: CALGVPVFAATTGVFVTDKLIF. The CDR3 DNA reads as TGTGCTCTTGGGGTGCCGGTTTTTGCCGCGACTACTGGAGTCTTTGTGACCGATAAACTCATCTTT.

This chain connects TRDV1 to TRDJ1, with 8 bases lining up with TRDD3. The germline V gene has CDR1 TSWWSYY and CDR2 QGS. CDR3 size: 20 residues. V shed 3 bases, J shed 0 bases, and the junction held 18 bases outside the gene matches. The CDR3 here is CALGDSRGWGTPWYTDKLIF. The CDR3 DNA reads as TGTGCTCTTGGGGACAGTAGGGGCTGGGGGACTCCTTGGTACACCGATAAACTCATCTTT.

V usage is TRDV1 and J usage is TRDJ1, with 7 bases aligning to TRDD3. This CDR3 comprises 16 residues. From germline, CDR1 is TSWWSYY and CDR2 QGS. Trimming cost V 2 bases and J 0 bases; bases outside gene matches: 6. DNA of the CDR3: TGTGCTCTTGGGGAAAGGAGGGGGGATCACACCGATAAACTCATCTTT. It encodes CALGERRGDHTDKLIF.

The chain carries TRDV2 and TRDJ1, with D maybe TRDD3 (5 bases). The germline V gene encodes CDR1 GEAIGNYY and CDR2 EKD. V shed 1 base and J shed 4 bases, with 15 bases lying between them. This CDR3 spans 15 amino acids. CDR3 amino acids: CACDTNGVWFDKLIF. In nucleotides, the CDR3 is TGTGCCTGTGACACGAATGGGGTTTGGTTCGATAAACTCATCTTT.

At least ten counts were recorded for this clone. The chain recombines TRDV2 with TRDJ1; 8 bases line up with TRDD3. The CDR3 runs to 20 residues. The germline CDR1 and CDR2 sequences are GEAIGNYY and EKD. V lost 0 bases, J lost 1 base, and 18 bases stayed unmatched. DNA for the CDR3: TGTGCCTGTGACACCCCCCTGGCGGGGATACCCGACCCGGCCACCGATAAACTCATCTTT. Amino acids: CACDTPLAGIPDPATDKLIF.

This clone has only a few counts. The V and J genes are TRDV1 and TRDJ1; D uncertain. Trimming shortened V by 0 bases and J by 0 bases, and 26 bases separated the two germline ends. The CDR3 is 21 amino acids. CDR1 and CDR2 (germline): TSWWSYY, QGS. CDR3 region: CALGELRSPPNTHQYTDKLIF. The CDR3 bases are TGTGCTCTTGGGGAACTACGGTCCCCGCCCAATACCCACCAGTACACCGATAAACTCATCTTT.

The rearrangement joins TRDV1 to TRDJ1; D not certain. Germline CDR1 TSWWSYY, CDR2 QGS. The CDR3 has 16 amino acids. The germline V and J ends were trimmed by 1 base and 0 bases, with 12 bases remaining between them. The CDR3 nucleotides read TGTGCTCTTGGGGAACATCCCCCTCCGTACACCGATAAACTCATCTTT. Protein: CALGEHPPPYTDKLIF.

This clone has only a few counts. The chain joins TRDV1 to TRDJ1; 8 nucleotides line up with TRDD3. Germline loops: CDR1 TSWWSYY, CDR2 QGS. The CDR3 runs to 19 residues. V lost 0 bases to trimming and J lost 0 bases; unmatched junction nucleotides: 12. The CDR3 DNA sequence: TGTGCTCTTGGGGAACTAAAAGTACTGGGGGCCCCGTACACCGATAAACTCATCTTT. Encoded protein: CALGELKVLGAPYTDKLIF.

The chain joins TRDV1 to TRDJ1, with TRDD3 identical over 12 bases. Trimming removed 0 bases from V and 2 bases from J; junction bases left unmatched: 16. The CDR3 loop spans 21 amino acids. The germline CDR1 and CDR2 sequences are TSWWSYY and QGS. CDR3 sequence reads: CALGELIPTWGIRLGTDKLIF. The CDR3 DNA is TGTGCTCTTGGGGAACTAATTCCTACCTGGGGGATACGATTGGGGACCGATAAACTCATCTTT.

This clone was counted a few times. The gene calls are TRDV1 and TRDJ1; 10 bases agree with TRDD3. V lost 3 bases to trimming and J lost 0 bases; unmatched junction nucleotides: 22. This CDR3 spans 22 amino acids. CDR1 and CDR2 (germline): TSWWSYY, QGS. This CDR3 is CALGDDGLFPTTGGSYTDKLIF. CDR3 coding DNA: TGTGCTCTTGGGGACGACGGACTGTTCCCTACTACTGGGGGATCCTACACCGATAAACTCATCTTT.

About this clone itself: A much larger clone is a single base away; this may be a read error. The gene calls are TRDV2 and TRDJ1, with 8 bases identical to TRDD3. V shed 0 bases, J shed 0 bases, and the junction held 17 bases outside the gene matches. The germline V gene has CDR1 GEAIGNYY and CDR2 EKD. This CDR3 is 20 amino acids long. The CDR3 is CACDTVPAGTLLGDTDKLIF. The CDR3 region has the DNA TGTGCCTGTGACACCGTCCCGGCGGGGACTTTACTGGGGGACACCGATAAACTCATCTTT.

This chain links TRDV1 with TRDJ1; TRDD3 aligns across 7 bases. The V gene's germline CDR1 is TSWWSYY and CDR2 QGS. Trimming at V came to 9 bases and at J to 5 bases, leaving 27 bases not matched to a gene. The CDR3 extends over 19 amino acids. The CDR3 spells CALLGNTLGHVHGGDKLIF. The CDR3 nucleotides are TGTGCTCTCTTGGGGAATACCTTGGGCCACGTGCATGGGGGAGATAAACTCATCTTT.

This clone was counted a single time. Since a much larger clone is just one base distant, this may be a read error. Additional DNA sequences in this sample encode the identical CDR3. This chain links TRDV2 with TRDJ1; D ambiguous. V was clipped by 4 bases and J by 11 bases, with 19 bases between them. The CDR3 extends over 13 amino acids. CDR1 is GEAIGNYY, CDR2 EKD, per germline. CDR3 sequence: CACEEVLRETLIF. The CDR3 nucleotides read TGTGCCTGTGAGGAAGTACTGAGGGAGACGCTCATCTTT.

The gene calls are TRDV1 and TRDJ1; the match to TRDD3 covers 9 bases. Germline V CDR1 and CDR2: TSWWSYY, QGS. The CDR3 sequence is 20 residues long. V lost 0 bases and J lost 0; bases outside the gene matches: 14. Written as DNA, the CDR3 is TGTGCTCTTGGGGAACTAGGAGGCACCGTACTGGGGGACAACACCGATAAACTCATCTTT. Translation gives CALGELGGTVLGDNTDKLIF.

The chain recombines TRDV1 with TRDJ1; 11 bases align to TRDD3. Germline V gives CDR1 TSWWSYY, CDR2 QGS. The CDR3 extends over 16 amino acids. Trimming removed 5 bases from V and 4 bases from J; junction bases left unmatched: 9. CDR3 in amino acids: CALGQRVGDTNDKLIF. In nucleotides, the CDR3 is TGTGCTCTTGGGCAAAGGGTGGGGGATACGAACGATAAACTCATCTTT.

The V gene is TRDV1, the J gene TRDJ1, with TRDD3 matching over 8 bases. The CDR3 contains 28 residues. CDR1 is TSWWSYY, CDR2 QGS, per germline. Trimming removed 0 bases from V and 0 bases from J; junction bases left unmatched: 39. The CDR3 loop is CALGELYGSRTPAQGDIGLRYYTDKLIF. CDR3 in DNA: TGTGCTCTTGGGGAACTATATGGCTCGCGGACCCCCGCTCAGGGGGATATCGGCCTAAGGTATTACACCGATAAACTCATCTTT.

This clone appeared a few times. V usage is TRDV1 and J usage is TRDJ1; 12 bases agree with TRDD3. Germline assignment: CDR1 TSWWSYY and CDR2 QGS. The CDR3 is made up of 18 amino acids. Trimming at V came to 5 bases and at J to 0 bases, leaving 10 bases not matched to a gene. The CDR3 region is CALGYPTGGYPYTDKLIF. CDR3 nucleotide sequence: TGTGCTCTTGGGTACCCTACTGGGGGATACCCTTACACCGATAAACTCATCTTT.

The chain employs TRDV1 and TRDJ1, with TRDD3 matching 9 bases. Germline CDR1 reads TSWWSYY; CDR2 reads QGS. The junction had 30 bases not matched to a gene; V was cut back by 3 bases and J by 1 base. CDR3 length equals 24 residues. In DNA form, the CDR3 reads TGTGCTCTTGGGGAGGGGCGCAGGCCCCGTAACTGGGGGAACCCTCCGCCGTGCACCGATAAACTCATCTTT. Residues: CALGEGRRPRNWGNPPPCTDKLIF.

J is TRDJ1 and V is TRDV1, with D perhaps matching TRDD3 (7 bases). Per the germline V gene, CDR1 is TSWWSYY and CDR2 is QGS. The V end lost 0 bases, the J end lost 3 bases, and 35 bases lay between the germline ends. This CDR3 region has 23 residues. As DNA, the CDR3 is TGTGCTCTTGGGGAACTAGATAAGTCCTACGTGATGTACTGGGGATTAACATCCGATAAACTCATCTTT. Its protein product is CALGELDKSYVMYWGLTSDKLIF.

The chain employs TRDV1 and TRDJ1; the D is unclear. This CDR3 comprises 14 residues. Germline CDR1 reads TSWWSYY; CDR2 reads QGS. The V end was cut by 1 base, the J end by 0 bases, with 6 bases between. The CDR3 DNA sequence: TGTGCTCTTGGGGAACGGCTTAACACCGATAAACTCATCTTT. Its protein is CALGERLNTDKLIF.

This clone came up a few times. This chain links TRDV1 with TRDJ1; no firm D call. The germline V and J ends were trimmed by 2 bases and 0 bases, with 16 bases remaining between them. CDR1 is TSWWSYY and CDR2 is QGS in the germline V gene. This CDR3 has 17 amino acids. CDR3 nucleotide sequence: TGTGCTCTTGGGGAAGAGAGGGGCCCCTCATACACCGATAAACTCATCTTT. This codes for CALGEERGPSYTDKLIF.

This clone turned up a few times. V is TRDV1 and J is TRDJ1; 7 nucleotides agree with TRDD3. The V gene end was trimmed by 1 base and the J gene end by 0 bases; junction bases not matched to a gene: 8. The CDR3 totals 17 residues. The germline V gene encodes CDR1 TSWWSYY and CDR2 QGS. The CDR3 reads CALGEQLGGDYTDKLIF. In DNA form, the CDR3 reads TGTGCTCTTGGGGAACAGCTGGGGGGTGATTACACCGATAAACTCATCTTT.

The chain combines TRDV1 with TRDJ1; D perhaps matches TRDD2 (9 bases). Trimming took off 1 base at V and 0 bases at J, with 36 bases between the two ends. CDR3 length: 24 amino acids. The germline gives CDR1 TSWWSYY, CDR2 QGS. DNA for the CDR3: TGTGCTCTTGGGGAACCTTCGCCGCCTTCCTACGGGGGTGGGGGATCCCTTTACACCGATAAACTCATCTTT. Protein product: CALGEPSPPSYGGGGSLYTDKLIF.

This chain connects TRDV1 to TRDJ1; TRDD2 aligns across 8 bases. Germline CDR1 TSWWSYY, CDR2 QGS. V lost 2 bases, J lost 0 bases, and 20 bases stayed unmatched. The CDR3 totals 21 residues. CDR3 protein: CALGESRLPTSGGPNTDKLIF. The CDR3 nucleotides read TGTGCTCTTGGGGAAAGCAGGCTTCCTACATCCGGGGGTCCAAACACCGATAAACTCATCTTT.

This clone was picked up a small number of times. The gene calls are TRDV1 and TRDJ1; D gene unclear. Germline V lookup: CDR1 TSWWSYY, CDR2 QGS. The CDR3 runs 24 residues. The germline V and J ends were trimmed by 5 bases and 0 bases, with 40 bases remaining between them. CDR3: CALGSHPKGPFYALIPVNTDKLIF. DNA for the CDR3: TGTGCTCTTGGGTCCCACCCCAAAGGCCCTTTCTACGCCCTCATACCGGTCAACACCGATAAACTCATCTTT.